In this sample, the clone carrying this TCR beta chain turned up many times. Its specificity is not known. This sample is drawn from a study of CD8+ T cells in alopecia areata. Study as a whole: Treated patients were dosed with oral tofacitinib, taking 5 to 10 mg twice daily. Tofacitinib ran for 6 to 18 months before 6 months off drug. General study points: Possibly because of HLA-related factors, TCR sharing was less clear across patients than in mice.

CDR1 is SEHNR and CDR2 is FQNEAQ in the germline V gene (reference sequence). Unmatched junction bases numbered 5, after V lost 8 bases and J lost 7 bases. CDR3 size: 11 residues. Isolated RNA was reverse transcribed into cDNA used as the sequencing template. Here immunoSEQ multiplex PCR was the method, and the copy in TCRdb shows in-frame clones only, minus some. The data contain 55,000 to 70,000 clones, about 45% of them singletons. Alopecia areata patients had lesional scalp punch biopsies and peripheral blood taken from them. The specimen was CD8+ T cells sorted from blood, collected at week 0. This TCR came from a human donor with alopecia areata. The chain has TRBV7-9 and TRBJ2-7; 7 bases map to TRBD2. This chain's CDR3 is CASQRDAEQYF. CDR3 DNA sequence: TGTGCCAGCCAGCGGGACGCTGAGCAGTACTTC. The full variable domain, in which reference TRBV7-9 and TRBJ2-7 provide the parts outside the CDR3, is DTGVSQNPRHKITKRGQNVTFRCDPISEHNRLYWYRQTLGQGPEFLTYFQNEAQLEKSRLLSDRFSAERPKGSFSTLEIQRTEQGDSAMYLCASQRDAEQYFGPGTRLTVT.